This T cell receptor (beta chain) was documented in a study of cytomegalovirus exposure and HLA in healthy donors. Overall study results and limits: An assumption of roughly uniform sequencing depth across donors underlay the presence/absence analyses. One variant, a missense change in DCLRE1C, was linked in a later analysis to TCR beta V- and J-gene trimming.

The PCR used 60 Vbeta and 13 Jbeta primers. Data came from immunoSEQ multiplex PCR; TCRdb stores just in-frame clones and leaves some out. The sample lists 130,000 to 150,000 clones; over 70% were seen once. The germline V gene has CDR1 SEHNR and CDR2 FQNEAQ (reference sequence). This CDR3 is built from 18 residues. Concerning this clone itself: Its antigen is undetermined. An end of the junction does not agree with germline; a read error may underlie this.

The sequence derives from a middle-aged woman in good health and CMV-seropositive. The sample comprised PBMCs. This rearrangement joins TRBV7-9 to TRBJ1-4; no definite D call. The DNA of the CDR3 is TGTTCCAGCAGCACCCCACCGGGAGAATGGACAACTAATGAAAAACTGTTTTTT. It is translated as CSSSTPPGEWTTNEKLFF.